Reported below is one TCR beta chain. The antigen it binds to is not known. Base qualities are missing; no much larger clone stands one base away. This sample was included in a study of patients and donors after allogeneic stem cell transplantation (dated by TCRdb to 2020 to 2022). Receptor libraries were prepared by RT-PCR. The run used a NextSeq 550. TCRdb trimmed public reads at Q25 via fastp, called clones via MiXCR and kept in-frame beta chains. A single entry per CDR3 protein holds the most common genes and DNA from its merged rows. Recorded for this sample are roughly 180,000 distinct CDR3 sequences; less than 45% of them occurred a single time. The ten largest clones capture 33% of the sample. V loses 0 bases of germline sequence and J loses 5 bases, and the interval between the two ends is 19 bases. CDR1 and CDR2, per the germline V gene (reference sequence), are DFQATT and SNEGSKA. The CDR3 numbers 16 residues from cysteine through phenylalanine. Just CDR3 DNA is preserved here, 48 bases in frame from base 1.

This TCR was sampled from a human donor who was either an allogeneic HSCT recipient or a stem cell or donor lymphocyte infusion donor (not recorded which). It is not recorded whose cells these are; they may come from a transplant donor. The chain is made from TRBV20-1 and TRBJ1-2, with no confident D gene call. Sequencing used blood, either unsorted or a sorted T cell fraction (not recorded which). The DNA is TGCAGTGCTAGAGAGGAGGGAAGAGTGGTGGGGTATGGCTACACCTTC. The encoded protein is CSAREEGRVVGYGYTF.